This is a list of T cell receptor beta chains from one sample in a study of T cell repertoires in cytomegalovirus infection. TCRdb re-called the reads with MiXCR, one entry per CDR3 protein. Of 400,000 to 550,000 distinct CDR3 sequences detected, about 10% appear once; the ten largest clones hold roughly 10%. Sequenced input: PBMCs. The receptors here all came from a human donor in good health (CMV status not recorded). Some clones in this sample may be carry-over from other donors' samples. Both conserved end residues are trimmed from each CDR3. Fields, in order: V gene, clone size, CDR3 protein. Not every row has a clone size; where given, it reads once, few, many or a size class.

v_gene: TRBV24-1
abundance: NA
CDR3aa: ATSPVDSQETQY

v_gene: TRBV14
abundance: many
CDR3aa: ASSQEGLEGADTEAF

v_gene: TRBV4-2
abundance: NA
CDR3aa: ASSVTAVGRSGANVLT

v_gene: TRBV7-9
abundance: many
CDR3aa: ASSPQVGNTIY

v_gene: TRBV30
abundance: few
CDR3aa: AWSKGSDYNEQF

v_gene: TRBV7-9
abundance: many
CDR3aa: ASSLNSPPF

v_gene: TRBV12-3/TRBV12-4
abundance: many
CDR3aa: ASSLTDSGYT

v_gene: TRBV20-1
abundance: NA
CDR3aa: SARGLAGTTDTQY

v_gene: TRBV2
abundance: many
CDR3aa: ASSGYGTGSTGELF

v_gene: TRBV7-4
abundance: many
CDR3aa: ASSPRRYEQY

v_gene: TRBV27
abundance: many
CDR3aa: ASSPLSKAERRSGELF

v_gene: TRBV6-6
abundance: NA
CDR3aa: ASSYATRRTSVYEQY

v_gene: TRBV28
abundance: many
CDR3aa: ASSSPSPTDLSNYGYT

v_gene: TRBV2
abundance: NA
CDR3aa: ASVGTVFSYEQY

v_gene: TRBV20-1
abundance: NA
CDR3aa: SASLVYGVGELF

v_gene: TRBV7-6
abundance: many
CDR3aa: ASSLQYNSPLH

v_gene: TRBV7-3
abundance: many
CDR3aa: ASTPQSMMSGELF

v_gene: TRBV5-1
abundance: NA
CDR3aa: ASSLGADPNTGELF

v_gene: TRBV24-1
abundance: many
CDR3aa: ATSDPGDSGTNEQF

v_gene: TRBV18
abundance: NA
CDR3aa: ASSPRMNDYEQY

v_gene: TRBV14
abundance: many
CDR3aa: ASSQGQGVPGLAKNIQY

v_gene: TRBV7-6
abundance: many
CDR3aa: ASSSRRAGQGTNTEAF

v_gene: TRBV9
abundance: few
CDR3aa: ASSRSGGETDTQY

v_gene: TRBV19
abundance: many
CDR3aa: ASSIPLGTGPYEQY

v_gene: TRBV6-6
abundance: NA
CDR3aa: ASSYSQGSIPLH

v_gene: TRBV29-1
abundance: NA
CDR3aa: SGQGEKLF

v_gene: TRBV5-1
abundance: many
CDR3aa: ASSLANIGGSSYEQY

v_gene: TRBV5-4
abundance: few
CDR3aa: ASRRGQGATGELF

v_gene: TRBV29-1
abundance: NA
CDR3aa: SVRLAGGTEQF

v_gene: TRBV27
abundance: many
CDR3aa: ASHRGPEQY

v_gene: TRBV20-1
abundance: few
CDR3aa: SALRDIYEQY

v_gene: TRBV28
abundance: many
CDR3aa: ASSLLPGGKVSNQPQH

v_gene: TRBV27
abundance: many
CDR3aa: ASSTSGRHYNEQF

v_gene: TRBV20-1
abundance: few
CDR3aa: SARTGGMSGELF

v_gene: TRBV6-1
abundance: many
CDR3aa: ASNKIVTGELF

v_gene: TRBV5-6
abundance: few
CDR3aa: ASSFVGGGRNTGELF

v_gene: TRBV27
abundance: once
CDR3aa: ASSLFSPGTEAF

v_gene: TRBV27
abundance: many
CDR3aa: ASSLSTGSSYEQY

v_gene: TRBV7-6
abundance: many
CDR3aa: ASSLYQGPYEQY

v_gene: TRBV7-9
abundance: many
CDR3aa: ASSPRLASINEQF

v_gene: TRBV19
abundance: many
CDR3aa: ASSTNRDRGRTGELF

v_gene: TRBV9
abundance: few
CDR3aa: ASSLGGVTNYGYT

v_gene: TRBV7-9
abundance: many
CDR3aa: ASRVDLWDTIY

v_gene: TRBV30
abundance: many
CDR3aa: AWERERGGEQF

v_gene: TRBV3-1
abundance: many
CDR3aa: ASSQSRGAGTGELF

v_gene: TRBV29-1
abundance: few
CDR3aa: SVEQGGSNEKLF

v_gene: TRBV25-1
abundance: many
CDR3aa: ASSEGEFEAF

v_gene: TRBV29-1
abundance: NA
CDR3aa: SVGGASGGGGGGYT

v_gene: TRBV14
abundance: many
CDR3aa: ASSHFPFSETQY

v_gene: TRBV3-1
abundance: NA
CDR3aa: ASSLHRLAGASEQY

v_gene: TRBV6-1
abundance: NA
CDR3aa: ASSEAIADHNR